This passage covers 28 T cell receptor beta chains from one sample sequenced in a study of ipilimumab plus nivolumab after autologous stem cell transplantation. Generated by immunoSEQ multiplex PCR, the TCRdb table keeps only in-frame clones and is missing some. The sample yields approximately 80,000 clones, 75% to 85% seen once. The specimen comprised PBMCs, sampled in a trial of ipilimumab plus nivolumab as post-transplant consolidation. Receptors were obtained from a male donor with diffuse large B-cell lymphoma.

CDR3 DNA: TGTGCCAGCAGCCCCGGGGCCGGGTCAGGAACCAAAAACATTCAGTACTTC. Translating gives CASSPGAGSGTKNIQYF. The chain recombines TRBV7-2 with TRBJ2-4, with D possibly called TRBD1 or TRBD2 (5 bases each). Germline V gene sequence: CDR1 SGHTA, CDR2 FQGNSA. The V end lost 5 bases, the J end lost 2 bases, and 19 bases lay between the germline ends. CDR3 length: 17 amino acids.

V usage is TRBV30 and J usage is TRBJ2-2; no clear D gene. CDR3 length: 13 residues. V lost 1 base to trimming and J lost 2 bases, with 5 bases between them. Germline V gene sequence: CDR1 GTSNPN, CDR2 SVGIG (reference sequence). Written as DNA, the CDR3 is TGTGCCTGGAGTGAAGGAAACACCGGGGAGCTGTTTTTT. Its translation: CAWSEGNTGELFF.

V gene TRBV2 combines with J gene TRBJ2-2; tentatively, D is TRBD1 or TRBD2 (6 bases each). The CDR3 has 15 residues. V was shortened by 7 bases and J by 3 bases, with 15 bases between the two germline ends. CDR1 and CDR2 (germline): SNHLY, FYNNEI. The CDR3 coding sequence is TGTGCCAGCACCTCGTCGGGGGCCGACACCGGGGAGCTGTTTTTT. Its translation is CASTSSGADTGELFF.

The chain has TRBV6-1 and TRBJ1-5; maybe TRBD1 (6 bases). The V end lost 3 bases, the J end lost 7 bases, and 13 bases lay between the germline ends. The germline gives CDR1 MNHNS, CDR2 SASEGT. The CDR3 is 14 amino acids. This CDR3 reads CASSEGGGRQPQHF. CDR3 nucleotide sequence: TGTGCCAGCAGTGAGGGTGGGGGCAGACAGCCCCAGCATTTT.

This rearrangement joins TRBV5-1 to TRBJ1-4; 10 bases are shared with TRBD1. The germline V gene has CDR1 SGHRS and CDR2 YFSETQ. With V trimmed by 4 bases and J by 5 bases, 5 bases remained unmatched. The length of the CDR3 is 15 residues. The CDR3 region has the DNA TGCGCCAGCAGCCCATCGACAGGGGGCAATGAAAAACTGTTTTTT. Amino acid sequence: CASSPSTGGNEKLFF. Filled out from reference TRBV5-1 and TRBJ1-4, the complete variable domain reads KAGVTQTPRYLIKTRGQQVTLSCSPISGHRSVSWYQQTPGQGLQFLFEYFSETQRNKGNFPGRFSGRQFSNSRSEMNVSTLELGDSALYLCASSPSTGGNEKLFFGSGTQLSVL.

The chain employs TRBV6-5 and TRBJ1-1, with D perhaps matching TRBD1 (6 bases). Germline loops: CDR1 MNHEY, CDR2 SVGAGI. CDR3 length equals 15 residues. The ends were cut back, 1 base at V and 4 bases at J, with 13 bases in the middle. CDR3 region: CASSYLGGPGTEAFF. Here the CDR3 DNA reads TGTGCCAGCAGTTACTTGGGGGGGCCGGGCACTGAAGCTTTCTTT.

The rearrangement joins TRBV11-2 to TRBJ1-3; D is uncertain. V was shortened by 5 bases and J by 6 bases, with 2 bases between the two germline ends. CDR3 length: 10 amino acids. CDR1 and CDR2 (germline): SGHAT, FQNNGV. The CDR3 reads CASSLNTIYF. Here the CDR3 DNA reads TGTGCCAGCAGCCTAAACACCATATATTTT. The full variable domain, with the rest looked up from reference TRBV11-2 and TRBJ1-3, is EAGVAQSPRYKIIEKRQSVAFWCNPISGHATLYWYQQILGQGPKLLIQFQNNGVVDDSQLPKDRFSAERLKGVDSTLKIQPAKLEDSAVYLCASSLNTIYFGEGSWLTVV.

CDR3 coding DNA: TGTGCCAGCACCCAAGGGGGGGCTACTAACTATGGCTACACCTTC. It is translated as CASTQGGATNYGYTF. This chain joins TRBV6-1 and TRBJ1-2, with D possibly TRBD1 on 6 matching bases. Germline CDR1 and CDR2: MNHNS and SASEGT. Trimming shortened V by 7 bases and J by 0 bases, and 15 bases separated the two germline ends. This CDR3 comprises 15 residues.

The chain couples TRBV14 to TRBJ1-2; unclear D gene. V was shortened by 3 bases and J by 6 bases, with 17 bases between the two germline ends. Germline V CDR1 and CDR2: SGHDN, FVKESK. There are 15 residues in the CDR3. The CDR3 coding sequence is TGTGCCAGCAGCCACGTAGGCAGCGGCGGGGATGGCTACACCTTC. It is translated as CASSHVGSGGDGYTF.

CDR3 loop: CASTYLNTGELFF. The CDR3, as DNA: TGTGCCAGCACCTATTTGAACACCGGGGAGCTGTTTTTT. The genes are TRBV6-5 and TRBJ2-2; D remains ambiguous. The CDR3 is 13 amino acids. Germline CDR1 and CDR2: MNHEY and SVGAGI. V lost 7 bases and J 1 base, leaving 7 bases between the germline ends.

The chain couples TRBV11-3 to TRBJ1-6; D is possibly TRBD1 (6 bases). CDR1 and CDR2 from the germline V gene are SGHNT and YENEEA. The ends were cut back, 4 bases at V and 8 bases at J, with 9 bases in the middle. CDR3 length: 13 residues. The CDR3 sequence: CASSSRGYSPLHF. CDR3 nucleotide sequence: TGTGCCAGCAGCTCGAGGGGGTATTCACCCCTCCACTTT.

This chain connects TRBV7-8 to TRBJ2-1; D is ambiguous. Trimming stripped 2 bases from V and 1 base from J, with 12 bases between. Per germline, CDR1 SGHVS and CDR2 FQNEAQ. The CDR3 is 16 amino acids. The CDR3 here is CASSLSRRVSYNEQFF. In nucleotides, the CDR3 is TGTGCCAGCAGCTTAAGCCGCCGGGTGTCCTACAATGAGCAGTTCTTC. Supplemented by reference TRBV7-8 and TRBJ2-1, the full variable domain reads GAGVSQSPRYKVAKRGQDVALRCDPISGHVSLFWYQQALGQGPEFLTYFQNEAQLDKSGLPSDRFFAERPEGSVSTLKIQRTQQEDSAVYLCASSLSRRVSYNEQFFGPGTRLTVL.

The rearrangement uses TRBV6-1 and TRBJ2-5; the D is unclear. The CDR3 has 14 amino acids. Germline V lookup: CDR1 MNHNS, CDR2 SASEGT. Trimming left V 1 base short and J 4 bases short, with 10 bases between. The CDR3 loop is CASSEGDWGETQYF. For the CDR3, the DNA is TGTGCCAGCAGTGAAGGAGATTGGGGAGAGACCCAGTACTTC.

J is TRBJ2-3 and V is TRBV2, with D possibly being TRBD2 (7 bases). The CDR3 is 14 residues long. Looked up from germline, CDR1 is SNHLY and CDR2 is FYNNEI. The V and J ends lost 8 bases and 2 bases respectively, with 14 bases between them. The CDR3 reads CASYRGGPTDTQYF. CDR3 nucleotides: TGTGCCAGCTATAGGGGGGGGCCCACAGATACGCAGTATTTT.

V gene TRBV7-2 combines with J gene TRBJ2-2; 9 bases fit TRBD2. Germline-derived CDR1 and CDR2 are SGHTA and FQGNSA. With V trimmed by 3 bases and J by 3 bases, 8 bases remained unmatched. The CDR3 has 17 amino acids. The CDR3 DNA is TGTGCCAGCAGCTTCCCTAGCGGGGCTTGGGACACCGGGGAGCTGTTTTTT. Translated, it gives CASSFPSGAWDTGELFF.

V usage is TRBV28 and J usage is TRBJ1-5; 10 bases are a match to TRBD1. This CDR3 contains 16 residues. CDR1 is MDHEN and CDR2 is SYDVKM in the germline V gene. Trimming took 5 bases from V and 6 from J; bases not matched to a gene: 10. The CDR3 here is CASSQDRQGAGQPQHF. The CDR3 bases are TGTGCCAGCAGTCAGGACCGACAGGGGGCCGGTCAGCCCCAGCATTTT.

V usage is TRBV30 and J usage is TRBJ1-2; 8 bases agree with TRBD1. The CDR3 totals 14 residues. Germline V gives CDR1 GTSNPN, CDR2 SVGIG (reference sequence). V lost 3 bases, J lost 8 bases, and 11 bases stayed unmatched. CDR3 in DNA: TGTGCCTGGAGCACCGACAGGGGATCCTCCGGCTACACCTTC. Translated, it gives CAWSTDRGSSGYTF.

This sequence joins TRBV6-5 and TRBJ1-2, with D possibly TRBD1 on 6 matching bases. The germline V gene has CDR1 MNHEY and CDR2 SVGAGI. Trimming removed 7 bases from V and 8 bases from J, with 23 bases in between. The CDR3 length is 15 residues. The CDR3 spells CASTYGMGGLYGYTF. The CDR3 nucleotides read TGTGCCAGCACCTATGGGATGGGGGGGCTTTACGGCTACACCTTC.

The V and J genes are TRBV5-4 and TRBJ1-2; 8 bases are a match to TRBD1. J was trimmed by 3 bases and V by 4 bases; bases with no gene match: 2. Looked up from germline, CDR1 is SGHNT and CDR2 is YYREEE (reference sequence). The CDR3 contains 13 residues. The CDR3, as DNA: TGTGCCAGCAGCGTGACAGGGGACTATGGCTACACCTTC. Protein: CASSVTGDYGYTF.

This sequence joins TRBV7-8 and TRBJ1-3; D possibly corresponds to TRBD1 (5 bases). Germline values: CDR1 SGHVS, CDR2 FQNEAQ. The V gene lost 5 bases and the J gene lost 3 bases, with 14 bases spanning the gap. This CDR3 contains 15 residues. The CDR3 sequence: CASSQGRQGGNTIYF. As DNA, the CDR3 is TGTGCCAGCAGCCAGGGAAGGCAAGGTGGAAACACCATATATTTT.

The V call is TRBV6-1, the J call TRBJ2-1; 9 bases align to TRBD2. V gave up 3 bases and J gave up 3 bases; unmatched junction bases: 6. The germline gives CDR1 MNHNS, CDR2 SASEGT. The CDR3 covers 16 residues. CDR3 DNA sequence: TGTGCCAGCAGTGACTGGTCGCGGGGGGGCTACAATGAGCAGTTCTTC. Residues: CASSDWSRGGYNEQFF.

The gene calls are TRBV5-4 and TRBJ2-7, with 8 nucleotides matching TRBD2. The CDR3 runs to 14 residues. With 1 base clipped from V and 5 bases from J, the junction kept 5 bases outside the gene matches. Germline CDR1 reads SGHNT; CDR2 reads YYREEE (reference sequence). As DNA, the CDR3 is TGTGCCAGCAGCTTGAACGGGGGGGCGAACGAGCAGTACTTC. Amino acids: CASSLNGGANEQYF.

The chain recombines TRBV29-1 with TRBJ1-1; a possible D gene is TRBD1 (5 bases). There are 12 residues in the CDR3. Germline loops: CDR1 SQVTM, CDR2 ANQGSEA. The V gene lost 7 bases and the J gene lost 2 bases, with 11 bases spanning the gap. This CDR3 reads CSAGGSNTEAFF. The CDR3 DNA is TGCAGCGCCGGGGGGAGTAACACTGAAGCTTTCTTT.

V gene TRBV6-1 combines with J gene TRBJ1-5, with a possible D match to TRBD1 (6 bases). The V gene lost 7 bases and the J gene lost 6 bases, with 16 bases spanning the gap. CDR1 and CDR2 (germline): MNHNS, SASEGT. CDR3 length equals 14 residues. The CDR3 DNA follows: TGTGCCAGCACCCGATCCCGGGACACTCAGCCCCAGCATTTT. It encodes CASTRSRDTQPQHF.

The chain combines TRBV4-2 with TRBJ1-4; D uncertain. This CDR3 has 16 residues. Germline values: CDR1 LGHNA, CDR2 YNFKEQ. The V gene lost 0 bases and the J gene lost 4 bases, with 12 bases spanning the gap. The CDR3 nucleotides read TGTGCCAGCAGCCAAGACTACACGGGCCTTAATGAAAAACTGTTTTTT. Protein sequence: CASSQDYTGLNEKLFF.

The chain has TRBV18 and TRBJ1-2; 9 nucleotides agree with TRBD1. The junction had 7 bases not matched to a gene; V was cut back by 4 bases and J by 7 bases. Germline-derived CDR1 and CDR2 are KGHSH and LQKENI. This CDR3 contains 14 residues. The CDR3 coding sequence is TGTGCCAGCTCACGGGGACAGGGTATAAGTGGCTACACCTTC. As protein: CASSRGQGISGYTF.

This chain connects TRBV7-9 to TRBJ1-4, with D possibly TRBD1 on 5 matching bases. CDR3 length: 16 amino acids. V was shortened by 2 bases and J by 3 bases, with 13 bases between the two germline ends. CDR1 and CDR2 (germline): SEHNR, FQNEAQ (reference sequence). The CDR3 sequence is CASSLLGGDANEKLFF. CDR3 DNA sequence: TGTGCCAGCAGCTTACTTGGGGGGGACGCTAATGAAAAACTGTTTTTT.

This rearrangement joins TRBV5-4 to TRBJ2-7, with D possibly TRBD2 on 6 matching bases. This CDR3 is 16 amino acids long. From germline, CDR1 is SGHNT and CDR2 YYREEE (reference sequence). Deletions cut 1 base from V and 6 bases from J, with 20 bases between. The CDR3 sequence is CASSLRSGGPLSEQYF. The DNA of the CDR3 is TGTGCCAGCAGCTTGCGGTCTGGAGGGCCCCTGAGCGAGCAGTACTTC.